This T cell receptor beta chain was recorded in a study of blood T cell repertoires in COVID-19. Across the study: Italy, Spain and the United States were the sources of the convalescent and acute COVID-19 samples. T cells, B-cell-depleted T cells, or PBMCs provided the cDNA or gDNA that served as material.

With 5 bases clipped from V and 6 bases from J, the junction kept 8 bases outside the gene matches. CDR1 MDHEN and CDR2 SYDVKM come from the germline V gene. The CDR3 covers 14 residues. Under the authors' procedure: The authors estimated nucleated cell counts from reference gene primer amplification. Here immunoSEQ multiplex PCR was the method, and the copy in TCRdb shows in-frame clones only, minus some. The V and J calls and clone size come from that table; D and trimming were worked out from the DNA. Of 44,000 or so clones listed, approximately 83% are singletons. The sample taken for sequencing was peripheral blood. This chain links TRBV28 with TRBJ2-7; 9 nucleotides align to TRBD1. This sequence was found in a man older than 75 in a cohort sampled during active COVID-19. The DNA of the CDR3 is TGTGCCAGCAGTATGACCGGGACAGGGTCCGAGCAGTACTTC. Its protein product is CASSMTGTGSEQYF.